Listed here is a single T cell receptor (beta chain). Its antigen remains unknown. The authors prepared the TCRbeta library with unique molecular identifiers. TCRdb used MiXCR to reprocess the PCR reads, holding one entry per CDR3 protein. The data show roughly 490,000 distinct CDR3 sequences, 10% to 12% seen once. This specimen comes from a study of T-cell reconstitution after alpha-beta-depleted transplantation in children. Broader study findings: After transplant, at about two months, alpha-beta T cells were reportedly derived from several hundred expanded graft clones. Among T cells one year after transplant, newly produced cells accounted for most counts and diversity. Surviving recipient cells, namely T cells and thymic progenitors, were the source of high day-60 TCRbeta diversity in some patients.

Trimming removed 4 bases from V and 3 bases from J; junction bases left unmatched: 10. The CDR3 contains 18 residues. CDR1 and CDR2 from the germline V gene are SGHAT and FQDESV (reference sequence). V usage is TRBV11-1 and J usage is TRBJ2-5; TRBD2 matches at 14 bases. The receptor comes from a female patient aged 2 to 10 who had a stem cell transplant for aplastic anemia, so the T cells may come from the graft donor. The material sequenced was PBMCs, mostly from graft donor cells, taken 180 days after TCRalphabeta/CD19-depleted stem cell transplant. For the CDR3, the DNA is TGTGCCAGCAGCTCCAGACTAGCGGGGGGGCCGGACAAAGAGACCCAGTACTTC. Protein: CASSSRLAGGPDKETQYF.